A single sample is the source of the 8 T cell receptor beta chains below, sequenced in a study of resident and recirculating memory T cells in vitiligo (dated by TCRdb to between 2018 and 2020). The method behind the library was the immunoSEQ multiplex PCR assay. In TCRdb, the immuneACCESS table is reduced to in-frame sequences with V and J assigned. These tables do not hold every clone; where another copy was compared, an unresolved V gene accounts for under half, and the others remain unexplained. The sample contains 40,000 to 45,000 clones, 80% to 95% of them found a single time. About 4.6% of the sample is in the top ten clones. Sequenced material: blood. These receptor sequences come from a male donor with vitiligo.

The chain links TRBV7-8 to TRBJ2-5; 7 bases are shared with TRBD2. From germline, CDR1 is SGHVS and CDR2 FQNEAQ. With V trimmed by 4 bases and J by 2 bases, 4 bases remained unmatched. The CDR3 runs to 14 residues. This CDR3 is CASSWGGNQETQYF. The CDR3 region has the DNA TGTGCCAGCAGCTGGGGGGGGAATCAAGAGACCCAGTACTTC. Variable domain in full (rest from reference TRBV7-8 and TRBJ2-5): GAGVSQSPRYKVAKRGQDVALRCDPISGHVSLFWYQQALGQGPEFLTYFQNEAQLDKSGLPSDRFFAERPEGSVSTLKIQRTQQEDSAVYLCASSWGGNQETQYFGPGTRLLVL.

This clone was seen once. This chain joins TRBV5-1 and TRBJ2-1; TRBD1 agrees at 8 bases. The J segment lost 5 bases and the V segment lost 2 bases, leaving 9 bases of the junction unmatched. The CDR3 spans 16 residues. Germline V CDR1 and CDR2: SGHRS, YFSETQ. The CDR3 sequence is CASSLIGQGANNEQFF. The CDR3 DNA reads TGCGCCAGCAGCTTAATTGGACAGGGTGCTAACAATGAGCAGTTCTTC.

The CDR3 DNA sequence: TGTGCCAGCACCGTATGGGAGGGAGAAAATCAGCCCCAGCATTTT. Amino acids: CASTVWEGENQPQHF. The rearrangement uses TRBV7-9 and TRBJ1-5; D is ambiguous. The germline V gene encodes CDR1 SEHNR and CDR2 FQNEAQ (reference sequence). The CDR3 has 15 residues. V was pared by 7 bases and J by 4 bases, with 17 bases between.

The chain uses TRBV6-1 and TRBJ1-5; 8 bases are a match to TRBD1. Unmatched junction bases numbered 9, after V lost 7 bases and J lost 7 bases. In germline, CDR1 is MNHNS, CDR2 SASEGT. There are 14 residues in the CDR3. CDR3: CASTSTGVVQPQHF. The CDR3 DNA sequence: TGTGCCAGCACCTCGACAGGGGTAGTACAGCCCCAGCATTTT.

The chain links TRBV9 to TRBJ2-5, with TRBD2 matching over 7 bases. J was trimmed by 2 bases and V by 5 bases; bases with no gene match: 9. The germline V gene has CDR1 SGDLS and CDR2 YYNGEE. The CDR3 spans 15 residues. CDR3 DNA sequence: TGTGCCAGCAGTAGGGGTGGGGGGGAACAAGAGACCCAGTACTTC. This codes for CASSRGGGEQETQYF.

Points on this clone: The same CDR3 can be traced to other DNA sequences in this sample. The chain is built from TRBV5-6 and TRBJ1-2, with D possibly being TRBD1 (5 bases). V was cut by 0 bases and J by 4 bases, with 7 bases left in between. Germline V lookup: CDR1 SGHDT, CDR2 YYEEEE. CDR3 length: 13 residues. CDR3 sequence (DNA): TGTGCCAGCAGCTTGGGACAGACCTATGGCTACACCTTC. It yields the protein CASSLGQTYGYTF.

The chain couples TRBV7-3 to TRBJ2-1, with 11 positions matching TRBD2. The V gene's germline CDR1 is SGHTA and CDR2 FQGTGA. V lost 4 bases and J lost 4; bases outside the gene matches: 3. This CDR3 has 15 amino acids. Here the CDR3 DNA reads TGTGCCAGCAGCTCCCGACTAGCGGGGTACAATGAGCAGTTCTTC. Translated, it gives CASSSRLAGYNEQFF.

The gene calls are TRBV5-1 and TRBJ1-1, with D possibly TRBD1 on 5 matching bases. The germline V and J ends were trimmed by 5 bases and 1 base, with 12 bases remaining between them. CDR3 length equals 14 residues. Germline CDR1 is SGHRS and CDR2 is YFSETQ. The chain's CDR3 is CASSFAGTNTEAFF. CDR3 DNA: TGCGCCAGCAGTTTCGCGGGGACGAACACTGAAGCTTTCTTT.